The 17 T cell receptor beta chains below were found in one sample sequenced in a study of cytomegalovirus exposure and HLA in healthy donors. TCRdb keeps only in-frame clones here, not all; method: immunoSEQ multiplex PCR. The sample shows 250,000 to 350,000 clones, about 90% of them seen only once. The sample was PBMCs. These receptors all come from a woman in her twenties or thirties in good health and CMV-seropositive.

The chain joins TRBV5-6 to TRBJ2-4; no clear D gene. This CDR3 region has 16 residues. V gave up 2 bases and J gave up 2 bases, with 14 bases separating them. Germline CDR1 SGHDT, CDR2 YYEEEE. CDR3: CASSFRVQTPKNIQYF. The CDR3 nucleotides read TGTGCCAGCAGCTTTCGGGTTCAAACACCCAAAAACATTCAGTACTTC.

V is TRBV7-9 and J is TRBJ1-1, with D uncertain. This CDR3 is built from 11 residues. V lost 0 bases to trimming and J lost 8 bases, with 4 bases between them. CDR1 SEHNR and CDR2 FQNEAQ come from the germline V gene (reference sequence). CDR3 in amino acids: CASSLAREAFF. In nucleotides, the CDR3 is TGTGCCAGCAGCTTAGCCCGGGAAGCTTTCTTT.

This rearrangement joins TRBV30 to TRBJ2-3, with D unresolved. From germline, CDR1 is GTSNPN and CDR2 SVGIG (reference sequence). Trimming shortened V by 0 bases and J by 1 base, and 11 bases separated the two germline ends. This CDR3 region has 15 residues. Here the CDR3 DNA reads TGTGCCTGGAGTGTATCCGCAAGGGGCACAGATACGCAGTATTTT. Encoded protein: CAWSVSARGTDTQYF.

V usage is TRBV5-6 and J usage is TRBJ2-2; 13 bases are a match to TRBD2. Germline V CDR1 and CDR2: SGHDT, YYEEEE. The CDR3 is 17 amino acids. With 1 base clipped from V and 3 bases from J, the junction kept 3 bases outside the gene matches. The CDR3: CASSLTSGGAYTGELFF. The CDR3 DNA sequence: TGTGCCAGCAGCTTGACTAGCGGGGGGGCCTACACCGGGGAGCTGTTTTTT.

CDR3 amino acids: CASALTAMRGYTF. CDR3 bases: TGTGCCAGCGCCCTTACTGCTATGCGGGGCTACACCTTC. The V call is TRBV6-6, the J call TRBJ1-2; D unresolved. V dropped 8 bases and J dropped 8 bases, with 18 bases sitting between them. There are 13 residues in the CDR3. Looked up from germline, CDR1 is MNHNY and CDR2 is SVGAGI (reference sequence).

The rearrangement joins TRBV5-4 to TRBJ1-2; no clear D gene. The CDR3 has 17 residues. The V end was cut by 4 bases, the J end by 6 bases, with 25 bases between. Germline loops: CDR1 SGHNT, CDR2 YYREEE (reference sequence). The CDR3 sequence is CASSRPHSVLEIDGYTF. CDR3 nucleotides: TGTGCCAGCAGCCGACCCCACTCGGTTCTCGAAATCGATGGCTACACCTTC.

The CDR3 reads CATSTRPGASYEQYF. CDR3 bases: TGTGCCACCAGCACCCGACCGGGGGCTTCCTACGAGCAGTACTTC. The chain has TRBV15 and TRBJ2-7; TRBD1 or TRBD2 may be the D gene (6 bases each). Germline CDR1 is LNHNV and CDR2 is YYDKDF (reference sequence). This CDR3 spans 15 amino acids. Trimming removed 4 bases from V and 1 base from J, with 14 bases in between.

This sequence joins TRBV30 and TRBJ2-2; no definite D call. Germline CDR1 reads GTSNPN; CDR2 reads SVGIG (reference sequence). V was pared by 3 bases and J by 6 bases, with 8 bases between. The CDR3 sequence is 12 residues long. The DNA of the CDR3 is TGTGCCTGGAGATGGCAGGCCGGGGAGCTGTTTTTT. Translating gives CAWRWQAGELFF. Drawing the rest from reference TRBV30 and TRBJ2-2, the complete variable domain is SQTIHQWPATLVQPVGSPLSLECTVEGTSNPNLYWYRQAAGRGLQLLFYSVGIGQISSEVPQNLSASRPQDRQFILSSKKLLLSDSGFYLCAWRWQAGELFFGEGSRLTVL.

This chain links TRBV29-1 with TRBJ1-1; D is ambiguous. Germline-derived CDR1 and CDR2 are SQVTM and ANQGSEA. V dropped 2 bases and J dropped 11 bases, with 12 bases sitting between them. CDR3 length equals 11 residues. CDR3 sequence reads: CSVETSFGAFF. The CDR3 DNA sequence: TGCAGCGTTGAAACGTCTTTTGGGGCTTTCTTT.

The chain joins TRBV28 to TRBJ2-1; TRBD1 aligns across 10 bases. Germline V gene data show CDR1 as MDHEN and CDR2 as SYDVKM. The CDR3 extends over 15 amino acids. V gave up 10 bases and J gave up 6 bases; unmatched junction bases: 12. The CDR3: CATKVWGTGVNEQFF. The CDR3 nucleotides are TGTGCCACCAAAGTTTGGGGGACAGGGGTCAATGAGCAGTTCTTC.

The genes are TRBV4-3 and TRBJ2-7; 7 bases are a match to TRBD1. The CDR3 consists of 15 residues. V was clipped by 4 bases and J by 2 bases; unmatched bases: 8. Germline V lookup: CDR1 LGHNA, CDR2 YSLEER. Here the CDR3 DNA reads TGCGCCAGCAGCCGAGGCGGGCAGGGGGCCTACGAGCAGTACTTC. This translates into CASSRGGQGAYEQYF.

The chain employs TRBV15 and TRBJ1-2; 11 positions agree with TRBD1. Trimming removed 0 bases from V and 4 bases from J; junction bases left unmatched: 7. The CDR3 is made up of 17 amino acids. Germline lookup yields CDR1 LNHNV and CDR2 YYDKDF (reference sequence). CDR3 protein: CATSRDHGTGGSYGYTF. As DNA, the CDR3 is TGTGCCACCAGCAGAGATCATGGGACAGGGGGGAGCTATGGCTACACCTTC.

The CDR3 nucleotides are TGCGCCAGCAGCTTGGAAGGGACGGCCTACGAGCAGTACTTC. It is translated as CASSLEGTAYEQYF. V and J are TRBV5-1 and TRBJ2-7, with D perhaps matching TRBD1 or TRBD2 (5 bases each). The CDR3 length is 14 residues. V lost 0 bases and J lost 2, with 9 bases in between. Germline values: CDR1 SGHRS, CDR2 YFSETQ.

This chain links TRBV4-2 with TRBJ1-2; the D is unclear. The CDR3 has 14 amino acids. Looked up from germline, CDR1 is LGHNA and CDR2 is YNFKEQ. Trimming left V 1 base short and J 2 bases short, with 8 bases between. CDR3 residues: CASSQGYANYGYTF. CDR3 bases: TGTGCCAGCAGCCAAGGTTACGCAAACTATGGCTACACCTTC.

This chain links TRBV30 with TRBJ1-3; D might be TRBD1 (5 bases). The germline V gene has CDR1 GTSNPN and CDR2 SVGIG (reference sequence). The CDR3 contains 15 residues. The V and J ends lost 5 bases and 0 bases respectively, with 14 bases between them. The CDR3 DNA is TGTGCCTGGGGACATAGCCTTCTCTCTGGAAACACCATATATTTT. It specifies CAWGHSLLSGNTIYF. The whole variable domain, remainder taken from reference TRBV30 and TRBJ1-3, is SQTIHQWPATLVQPVGSPLSLECTVEGTSNPNLYWYRQAAGRGLQLLFYSVGIGQISSEVPQNLSASRPQDRQFILSSKKLLLSDSGFYLCAWGHSLLSGNTIYFGEGSWLTVV.

The V gene is TRBV7-3, the J gene TRBJ2-7; no clear D gene. CDR3 length: 14 residues. Germline V gene lookup returns CDR1 SGHTA and CDR2 FQGTGA. V lost 5 bases and J 1 base, leaving 12 bases between the germline ends. DNA for the CDR3: TGTGCCAGCAGCGTGATGGCCGGTTCCTACGAGCAGTACTTC. This encodes CASSVMAGSYEQYF.

The V and J genes are TRBV28 and TRBJ2-6; 7 nucleotides agree with TRBD2. The germline V gene encodes CDR1 MDHEN and CDR2 SYDVKM. Germline trimming cut 3 bases from V and 4 bases from J; bases unmatched to any gene: 3. There are 15 residues in the CDR3. The CDR3 DNA is TGTGCCAGCAGTTTCGGGGGGAACGGGGCCAACGTCCTGACTTTC. The encoded protein is CASSFGGNGANVLTF.